This TCR beta chain comes out of a study of metastatic and nonmetastatic thyroid tumors. V lost 4 bases, J lost 7 bases, and 3 bases stayed unmatched. The germline CDR1 and CDR2 sequences are LGHNT and FRNRAP. The CDR3 extends over 14 amino acids. All patients reached thyroid surgery having received no treatment beforehand. There are many counts of this clone. MiXCR reprocessed the PCR reads for TCRdb. The profile shows some 25,000 clones, about 15% of them singletons. What was sequenced was blood. This chain links TRBV12-5 with TRBJ2-7, with TRBD2 identical over 14 bases. The TCR sequence derives from a female donor with papillary thyroid cancer or a benign thyroid nodule (not recorded which). Some clones in this sample may be carry-over from other donors' samples. CDR3 nucleotides: TGTGCTAGTGGTTACCGGACTAGCGGGAGGGAGCAGTACTTC. It translates to CASGYRTSGREQYF.